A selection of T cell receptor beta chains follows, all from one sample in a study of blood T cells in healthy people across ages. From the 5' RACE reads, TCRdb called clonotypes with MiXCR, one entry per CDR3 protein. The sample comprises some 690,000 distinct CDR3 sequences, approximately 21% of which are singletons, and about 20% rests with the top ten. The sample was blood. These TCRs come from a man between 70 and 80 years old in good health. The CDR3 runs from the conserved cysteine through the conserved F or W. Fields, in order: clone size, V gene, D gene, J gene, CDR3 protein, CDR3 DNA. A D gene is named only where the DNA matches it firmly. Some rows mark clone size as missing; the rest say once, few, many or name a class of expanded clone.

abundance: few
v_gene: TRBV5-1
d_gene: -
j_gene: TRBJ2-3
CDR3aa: CASSQRDRRADTQYF
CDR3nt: TGCGCCAGCAGCCAGAGGGACCGTAGGGCAGATACGCAGTATTTT

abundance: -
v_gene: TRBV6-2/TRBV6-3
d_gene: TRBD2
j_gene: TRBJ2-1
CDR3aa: CASPGLAGGTLFDEQFF
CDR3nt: TGTGCCTCCCCGGGACTAGCGGGGGGGACGCTCTTTGATGAGCAGTTCTTC

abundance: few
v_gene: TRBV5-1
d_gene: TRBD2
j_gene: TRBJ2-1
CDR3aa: CASSVRLAGGYNEQFF
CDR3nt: TGCGCCAGCAGCGTAAGACTAGCGGGGGGCTACAATGAGCAGTTCTTC

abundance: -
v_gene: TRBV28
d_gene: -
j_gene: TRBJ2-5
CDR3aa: CASTHGLSLSETQYF
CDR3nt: TGTGCCAGCACCCACGGACTATCCCTTTCCGAGACCCAGTACTTC

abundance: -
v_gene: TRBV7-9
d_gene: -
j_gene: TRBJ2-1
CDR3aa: CASSLVSPNEQFF
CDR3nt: TGTGCCAGCAGCTTAGTTAGTCCGAATGAGCAGTTCTTC

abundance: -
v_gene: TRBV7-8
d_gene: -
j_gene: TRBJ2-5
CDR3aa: CATLRGRGQETQYF
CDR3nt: TGTGCCACCTTACGTGGAAGAGGCCAAGAGACCCAGTACTTC

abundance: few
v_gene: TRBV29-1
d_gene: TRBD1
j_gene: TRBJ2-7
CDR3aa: CSATGIFYEQYF
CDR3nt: TGCAGCGCGACAGGGATCTTCTACGAGCAGTACTTC

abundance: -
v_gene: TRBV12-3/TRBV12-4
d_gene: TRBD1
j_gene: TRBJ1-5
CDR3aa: CASSSWTGGEGQPQHF
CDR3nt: TGTGCCAGCAGTTCCTGGACAGGGGGTGAGGGTCAGCCCCAGCATTTT

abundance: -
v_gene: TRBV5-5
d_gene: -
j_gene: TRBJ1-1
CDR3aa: CASSLTPGIAEAFF
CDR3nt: TGTGCCAGCAGCTTGACCCCAGGAATCGCTGAAGCTTTCTTT

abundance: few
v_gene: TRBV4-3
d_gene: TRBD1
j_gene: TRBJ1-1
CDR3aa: CASSQEEGASTEAFF
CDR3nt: TGCGCCAGCAGCCAGGAGGAGGGGGCAAGCACTGAAGCTTTCTTT

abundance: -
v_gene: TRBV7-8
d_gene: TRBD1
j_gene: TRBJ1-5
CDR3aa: CASSLLGRGLNQPQHF
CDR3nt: TGTGCCAGCAGCTTATTGGGTAGGGGGCTCAATCAGCCCCAGCATTTT

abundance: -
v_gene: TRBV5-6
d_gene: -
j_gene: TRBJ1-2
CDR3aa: CAGSLRQRVNYGYTF
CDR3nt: TGTGCCGGCAGCTTAAGGCAGAGGGTTAACTATGGCTACACCTTC

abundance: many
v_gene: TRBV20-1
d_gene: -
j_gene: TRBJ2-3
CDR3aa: CSARVPGTTDTQYF
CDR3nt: TGCAGTGCTAGAGTCCCCGGGACCACAGATACGCAGTATTTT

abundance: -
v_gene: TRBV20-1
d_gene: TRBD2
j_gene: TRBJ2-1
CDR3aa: CSASLLAGYEQFF
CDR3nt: TGCAGTGCTAGTCTACTAGCGGGATATGAGCAGTTCTTC

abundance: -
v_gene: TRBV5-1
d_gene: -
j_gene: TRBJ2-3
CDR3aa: CASSFLQDGSTDTQYF
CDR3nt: TGCGCCAGCAGCTTCTTACAGGATGGGTCCACAGATACGCAGTATTTT

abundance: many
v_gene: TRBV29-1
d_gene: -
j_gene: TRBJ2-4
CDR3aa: CSVEDSYRANIQYF
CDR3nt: TGCAGCGTTGAAGATAGTTACAGGGCAAACATTCAGTACTTC

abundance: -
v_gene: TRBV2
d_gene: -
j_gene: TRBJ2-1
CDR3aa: CASSDGMSNEQFF
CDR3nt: TGTGCCAGCAGTGACGGCATGAGCAATGAGCAGTTCTTC

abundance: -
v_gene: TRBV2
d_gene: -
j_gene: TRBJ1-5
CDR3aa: CASRRNREQPQHF
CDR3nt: TGTGCCAGCAGACGAAACAGGGAGCAGCCCCAGCATTTT

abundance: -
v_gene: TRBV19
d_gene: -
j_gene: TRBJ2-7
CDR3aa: CASSIDSTGSYEQYF
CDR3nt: TGTGCCAGTAGTATAGATTCCACAGGGTCCTACGAGCAGTACTTC

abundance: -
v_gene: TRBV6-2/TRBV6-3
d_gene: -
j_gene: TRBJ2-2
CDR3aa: CASSLPTNTGELFF
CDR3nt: TGTGCCAGCAGTCTACCAACGAACACCGGGGAGCTGTTTTTT

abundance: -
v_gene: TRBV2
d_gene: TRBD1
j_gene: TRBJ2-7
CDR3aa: CASRAPGGHYEQYF
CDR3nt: TGTGCCAGCAGGGCCCCAGGGGGTCACTACGAGCAGTACTTC

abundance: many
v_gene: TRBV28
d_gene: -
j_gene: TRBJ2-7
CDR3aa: CASRSYHRDIYEQYF
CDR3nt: TGTGCCAGCAGATCATACCACCGGGACATCTACGAGCAGTACTTC

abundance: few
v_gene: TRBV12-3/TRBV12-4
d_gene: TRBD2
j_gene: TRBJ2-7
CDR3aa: CASSFRLAGDEQYF
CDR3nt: TGTGCCAGCAGTTTTAGACTAGCGGGGGACGAGCAGTACTTC

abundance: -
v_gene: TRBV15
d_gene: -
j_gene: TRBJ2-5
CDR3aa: CATTPQFRETQYF
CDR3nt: TGTGCCACGACTCCCCAGTTCCGAGAGACCCAGTACTTC

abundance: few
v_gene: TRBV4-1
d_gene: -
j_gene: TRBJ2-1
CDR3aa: CASSQELEQFF
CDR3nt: TGCGCCAGCAGCCAAGAACTAGAGCAGTTCTTC

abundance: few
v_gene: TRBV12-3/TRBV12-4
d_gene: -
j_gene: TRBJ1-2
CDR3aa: CASSFPLGAGGYTF
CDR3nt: TGTGCCAGCAGTTTCCCCTTAGGGGCTGGTGGCTACACCTTC

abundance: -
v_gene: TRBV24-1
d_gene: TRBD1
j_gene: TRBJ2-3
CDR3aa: CATSDRDRGGTDTQYF
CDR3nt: TGTGCCACCAGTGATCGCGACAGGGGTGGCACAGATACGCAGTATTTT

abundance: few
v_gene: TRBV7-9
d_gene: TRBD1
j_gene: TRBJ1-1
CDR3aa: CASSPWTGGLNTEAFF
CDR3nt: TGTGCCAGCAGCCCCTGGACAGGGGGCCTGAACACTGAAGCTTTCTTT

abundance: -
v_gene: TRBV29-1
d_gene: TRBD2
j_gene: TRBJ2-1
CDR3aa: CSALLAGVYEQFF
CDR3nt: TGCAGCGCCCTCTTAGCGGGGGTCTATGAGCAGTTCTTC

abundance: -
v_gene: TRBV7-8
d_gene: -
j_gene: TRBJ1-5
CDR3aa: CASSFGGIGNQPQHF
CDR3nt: TGTGCCAGCAGCTTTGGGGGCATTGGCAATCAGCCCCAGCATTTT

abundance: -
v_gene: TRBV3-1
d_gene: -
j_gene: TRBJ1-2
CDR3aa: CASSQAGTSTPYGYTF
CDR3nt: TGTGCCAGCAGCCAAGCCGGGACCAGTACCCCCTATGGCTACACCTTC

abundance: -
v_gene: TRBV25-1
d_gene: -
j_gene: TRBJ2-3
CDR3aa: CASSTSADYGDTQYF
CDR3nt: -

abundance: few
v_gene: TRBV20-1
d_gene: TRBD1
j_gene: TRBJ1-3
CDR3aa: CSATTGAGNTIYF
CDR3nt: TGCAGTGCTACCACAGGGGCCGGAAACACCATATATTTT

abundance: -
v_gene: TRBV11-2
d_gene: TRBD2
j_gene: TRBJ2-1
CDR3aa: CASSWLAGTPYNEQFF
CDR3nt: TGTGCCAGCAGCTGGTTAGCGGGAACCCCCTACAATGAGCAGTTCTTC

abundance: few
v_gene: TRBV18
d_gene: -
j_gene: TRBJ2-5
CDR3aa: CASSPQEASLETQYF
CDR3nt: TGTGCCAGCTCACCACAGGAAGCTAGCTTGGAGACCCAGTACTTC

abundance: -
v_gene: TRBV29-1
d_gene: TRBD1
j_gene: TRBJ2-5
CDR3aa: CSVQRQGTETQYF
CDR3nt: TGCAGCGTCCAAAGACAGGGGACGGAGACCCAGTACTTC

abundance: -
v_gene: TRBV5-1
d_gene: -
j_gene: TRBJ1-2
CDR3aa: CASSPRAGQFINGYTF
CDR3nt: TGCGCCAGCAGCCCAAGGGCGGGGCAGTTTATCAACGGCTACACCTTC

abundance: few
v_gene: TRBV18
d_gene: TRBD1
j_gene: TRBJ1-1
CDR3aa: CASSPGTGTEAFF
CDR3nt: TGCGCCAGCAGCCCGGGGACAGGCACTGAAGCTTTCTTT

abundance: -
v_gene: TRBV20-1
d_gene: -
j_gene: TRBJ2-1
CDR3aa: CSARDERRTYNEQFF
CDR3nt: TGCAGTGCTAGAGACGAGCGGAGGACCTACAATGAGCAGTTCTTC

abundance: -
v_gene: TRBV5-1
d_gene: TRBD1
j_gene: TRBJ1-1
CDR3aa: CASRDPGTGGLDTEAFF
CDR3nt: TGCGCCAGCAGGGACCCCGGGACAGGGGGCTTAGACACTGAAGCTTTCTTT

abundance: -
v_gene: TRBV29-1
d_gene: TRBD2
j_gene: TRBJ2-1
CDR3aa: CSVKRASGGSKEQFF
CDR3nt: TGCAGCGTTAAAAGGGCTAGCGGGGGGTCCAAAGAGCAGTTCTTC